This is a list of T cell receptor beta chains from one sample in a study of technical replicates of blood from a handful of donors. This table comes from immunoSEQ multiplex PCR, and its TCRdb copy is limited to in-frame clones, with some not included. The data contain about 100,000 clones, around 96% of them singletons. The sample comprised T cells isolated from PBMCs. All receptors come from a human donor in good health. CDR3s include the opening cysteine and the closing phenylalanine or tryptophan. Fields, in order: CDR3 protein, D gene, V gene, J gene. D genes are given only for firm matches.

CDR3aa: CASSPRGRGSQETQYF; d_gene: .; v_gene: TRBV25-1; j_gene: TRBJ2-5
CDR3aa: CASSSRGGETQYF; d_gene: TRBD2; v_gene: TRBV11-3; j_gene: TRBJ2-5
CDR3aa: CASSIQGTATNEKLFF; d_gene: .; v_gene: TRBV18; j_gene: TRBJ1-4
CDR3aa: CASSFPGNSPLHF; d_gene: .; v_gene: TRBV11-3; j_gene: TRBJ1-6
CDR3aa: CASSQDPGQGFYGYTF; d_gene: TRBD1; v_gene: TRBV4-2; j_gene: TRBJ1-2
CDR3aa: CASSLDRDYEQYF; d_gene: TRBD1; v_gene: TRBV4-1; j_gene: TRBJ2-7
CDR3aa: CASQEGGGDHNSPLHF; d_gene: .; v_gene: TRBV7-9; j_gene: TRBJ1-6
CDR3aa: CASSSSSALSTDTQYF; d_gene: .; v_gene: TRBV6-5; j_gene: TRBJ2-3
CDR3aa: CASSLVELPDTQYF; d_gene: .; v_gene: TRBV11-1; j_gene: TRBJ2-3
CDR3aa: CASGFSTGGSITEAFF; d_gene: TRBD1; v_gene: TRBV12-5; j_gene: TRBJ1-1
CDR3aa: CASSLTGRNTEAFF; d_gene: .; v_gene: TRBV5-1; j_gene: TRBJ1-1
CDR3aa: CASSPRGPSPTDTQYF; d_gene: TRBD1; v_gene: TRBV7-6; j_gene: TRBJ2-3
CDR3aa: CASNDREQETQYF; d_gene: TRBD1; v_gene: TRBV7-9; j_gene: TRBJ2-5
CDR3aa: CASRNTQGAYEQYF; d_gene: TRBD1; v_gene: TRBV7-2; j_gene: TRBJ2-7
CDR3aa: CASSESQRVDEQYF; d_gene: .; v_gene: TRBV10-1; j_gene: TRBJ2-7
CDR3aa: CASIRQADNSGELFF; d_gene: .; v_gene: TRBV5-6; j_gene: TRBJ2-2
CDR3aa: CAISPGAGNTIYF; d_gene: .; v_gene: TRBV10-3; j_gene: TRBJ1-3
CDR3aa: CASSIDGQGISGANVLTF; d_gene: .; v_gene: TRBV19; j_gene: TRBJ2-6
CDR3aa: CASSLAGTGGNEKLFF; d_gene: TRBD1; v_gene: TRBV5-1; j_gene: TRBJ1-4
CDR3aa: CASGLVVSTEAFF; d_gene: .; v_gene: TRBV12-5; j_gene: TRBJ1-1
CDR3aa: CASSKEGQGIGHGYTF; d_gene: .; v_gene: TRBV21-1; j_gene: TRBJ1-2